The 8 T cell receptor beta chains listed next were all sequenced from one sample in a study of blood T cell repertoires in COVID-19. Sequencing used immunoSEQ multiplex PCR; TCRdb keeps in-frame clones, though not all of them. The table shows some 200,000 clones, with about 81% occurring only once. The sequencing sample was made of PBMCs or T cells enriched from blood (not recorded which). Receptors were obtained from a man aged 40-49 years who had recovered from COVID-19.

The CDR3 protein is CASSSFDRAGGYTF. As DNA, the CDR3 is TGCGCCAGCAGCTCGTTCGACAGGGCGGGTGGCTACACCTTC. The V and J genes are TRBV5-1 and TRBJ1-2, with TRBD1 matching 7 bases. This CDR3 region has 14 residues. The germline V gene has CDR1 SGHRS and CDR2 YFSETQ. J gave up 7 bases and V 3 bases, and 9 bases lay outside the gene matches.

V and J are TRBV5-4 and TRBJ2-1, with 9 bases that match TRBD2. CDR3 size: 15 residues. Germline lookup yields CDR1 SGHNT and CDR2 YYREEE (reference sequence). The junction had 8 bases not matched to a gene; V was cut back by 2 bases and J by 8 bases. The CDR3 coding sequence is TGTGCCAGCAGCTTCGTTCTAGCGGGACGAGATGAGCAGTTCTTC. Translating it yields CASSFVLAGRDEQFF. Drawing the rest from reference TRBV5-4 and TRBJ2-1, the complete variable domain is ETGVTQSPTHLIKTRGQQVTLRCSSQSGHNTVSWYQQALGQGPQFIFQYYREEENGRGNFPPRFSGLQFPNYSSELNVNALELDDSALYLCASSFVLAGRDEQFFGPGTRLTVL.

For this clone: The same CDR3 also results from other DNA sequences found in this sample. The CDR3: CASSPTGGYEQYF. DNA of the CDR3: TGCGCCAGCAGCCCAACAGGGGGATACGAGCAGTACTTC. V usage is TRBV5-1 and J usage is TRBJ2-7; 8 bases line up with TRBD1. The CDR3 extends over 13 amino acids. V was clipped by 4 bases and J by 4 bases; unmatched bases: 4. The germline gives CDR1 SGHRS, CDR2 YFSETQ.

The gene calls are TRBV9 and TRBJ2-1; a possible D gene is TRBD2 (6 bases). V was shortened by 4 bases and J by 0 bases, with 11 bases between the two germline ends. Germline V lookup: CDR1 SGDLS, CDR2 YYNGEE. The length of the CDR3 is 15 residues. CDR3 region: CASSPGGSSYNEQFF. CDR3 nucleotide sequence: TGTGCCAGCAGCCCAGGAGGGAGCTCCTACAATGAGCAGTTCTTC. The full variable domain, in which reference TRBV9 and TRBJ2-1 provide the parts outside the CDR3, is DSGVTQTPKHLITATGQRVTLRCSPRSGDLSVYWYQQSLDQGLQFLIQYYNGEERAKGNILERFSAQQFPDLHSELNLSSLELGDSALYFCASSPGGSSYNEQFFGPGTRLTVL.

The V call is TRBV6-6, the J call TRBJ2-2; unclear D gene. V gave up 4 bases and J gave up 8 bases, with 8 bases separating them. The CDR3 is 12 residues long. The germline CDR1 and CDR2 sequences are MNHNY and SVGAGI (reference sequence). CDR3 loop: CASSSGQGELFF. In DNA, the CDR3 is TGTGCCAGCAGTTCGGGTCAGGGGGAGCTGTTTTTT.

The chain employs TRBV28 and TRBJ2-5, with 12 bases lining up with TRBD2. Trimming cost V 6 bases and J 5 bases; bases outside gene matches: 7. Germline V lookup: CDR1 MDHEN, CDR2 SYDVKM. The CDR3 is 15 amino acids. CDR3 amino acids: CASSSTSGGRETQYF. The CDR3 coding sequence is TGTGCCAGCAGCTCAACTAGCGGGGGGAGGGAGACCCAGTACTTC.

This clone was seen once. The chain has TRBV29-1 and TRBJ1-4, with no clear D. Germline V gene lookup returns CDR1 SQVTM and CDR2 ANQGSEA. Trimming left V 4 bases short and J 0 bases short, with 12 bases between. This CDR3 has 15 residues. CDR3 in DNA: TGCAGCGTTGGGCTATCGGCGGCAACTAATGAAAAACTGTTTTTT. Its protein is CSVGLSAATNEKLFF. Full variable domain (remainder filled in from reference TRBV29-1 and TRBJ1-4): SAVISQKPSRDICQRGTSLTIQCQVDSQVTMMFWYRQQPGQSLTLIATANQGSEATYESGFVIDKFPISRPNLTFSTLTVSNMSPEDSSIYLCSVGLSAATNEKLFFGSGTQLSVL.

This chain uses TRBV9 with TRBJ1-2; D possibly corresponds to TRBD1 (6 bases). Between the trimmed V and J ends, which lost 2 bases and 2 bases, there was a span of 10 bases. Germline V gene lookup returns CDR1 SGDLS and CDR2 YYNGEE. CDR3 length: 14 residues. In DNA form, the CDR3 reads TGTGCCAGCAGCGTTTCAGGGGCCAACTATGGCTACACCTTC. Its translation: CASSVSGANYGYTF.